The 23 T cell receptor beta chains below all came from one sample that was sequenced in a study of blood T cell repertoires in COVID-19 (TCRdb year 2020). Receptors were amplified or captured by the immunoSEQ multiplex PCR assay. TCRdb mirrors the immuneACCESS table, restricted to in-frame sequences. Some clones are absent from its copies; in checked studies, under half trace to an unresolved V gene, and the reason for the others is unknown. Present in this sample are fewer than 250,000 clones, about four fifths of which were seen just once. Under 3% of the sample rests with the top ten. The material sequenced was peripheral blood. The receptors were sampled from a woman between 35 and 50 years old with active or convalescent COVID-19.

The rearrangement links TRBV14 to TRBJ2-5, with 8 positions matching TRBD1. The trim removed 9 bases at V and 9 bases at J, leaving 9 bases unmatched. In germline, CDR1 is SGHDN, CDR2 FVKESK. The CDR3 is made up of 12 amino acids. This CDR3 reads CARDRVIVAQYF. CDR3 in DNA: TGTGCCAGGGACAGGGTTATAGTTGCCCAGTACTTC. Filled out from reference TRBV14 and TRBJ2-5, the complete variable domain reads EAGVTQFPSHSVIEKGQTVTLRCDPISGHDNLYWYRRVMGKEIKFLLHFVKESKQDESGMPNNRFLAERTGGTYSTLKVQPAELEDSGVYFCARDRVIVAQYFGPGTRLLVL.

The gene calls are TRBV9 and TRBJ1-1, with 7 bases aligning to TRBD1. There are 16 residues in the CDR3. With V trimmed by 0 bases and J by 0 bases, 5 bases remained unmatched. The V gene's germline CDR1 is SGDLS and CDR2 YYNGEE. CDR3 nucleotides: TGTGCCAGCAGCGTAGGACAGGGTGAAATGAACACTGAAGCTTTCTTT. It is translated as CASSVGQGEMNTEAFF.

The chain joins TRBV14 to TRBJ1-2, with 8 positions matching TRBD1. Germline lookup yields CDR1 SGHDN and CDR2 FVKESK. V lost 5 bases and J lost 4; bases outside the gene matches: 3. The CDR3 is 13 amino acids. The CDR3 DNA follows: TGTGCCAGCAGCAACAGGGGGGGCTATGGCTACACCTTC. Amino acid sequence: CASSNRGGYGYTF. Complete variable domain (other parts from reference TRBV14 and TRBJ1-2): EAGVTQFPSHSVIEKGQTVTLRCDPISGHDNLYWYRRVMGKEIKFLLHFVKESKQDESGMPNNRFLAERTGGTYSTLKVQPAELEDSGVYFCASSNRGGYGYTFGSGTRLTVV.

The rearrangement uses TRBV5-4 and TRBJ2-7, with 7 bases matching TRBD1. This CDR3 is built from 13 residues. V shed 3 bases, J shed 4 bases, and the junction held 4 bases outside the gene matches. CDR1 and CDR2 from the germline V gene are SGHNT and YYREEE (reference sequence). CDR3 in DNA: TGTGCCAGCAGCTCGGACAGGAATTACGAGCAGTACTTC. Amino acids: CASSSDRNYEQYF.

The chain employs TRBV10-2 and TRBJ2-5; TRBD2 is a possible D gene (5 bases). Germline lookup yields CDR1 WSHSY and CDR2 SAAADI. This CDR3 comprises 14 residues. V was pared by 7 bases and J by 2 bases, with 14 bases between. The CDR3: CASNPARTQETQYF. CDR3 DNA: TGCGCCAGCAACCCCGCCAGGACTCAAGAGACCCAGTACTTC.

This clone was detected a few times. This chain connects TRBV23-1 to TRBJ2-7; no clear D gene. TRBV23-1 has ORF status, its function being uncertain. This CDR3 is built from 11 residues. V lost 0 bases and J lost 9, with 6 bases in between. The CDR3 nucleotides read TGCGCCAGCAGTCAATCCCCTGTGCAGTACTTC. Translated, it gives CASSQSPVQYF.

This chain joins TRBV5-1 and TRBJ2-2; 10 bases are shared with TRBD2. CDR1 and CDR2 from the germline V gene are SGHRS and YFSETQ. This CDR3 spans 16 amino acids. V lost 4 bases to trimming and J lost 5 bases; unmatched junction nucleotides: 8. CDR3 in DNA: TGCGCCAGCAGCCCAGCGAGCGGGGGGGGAACCGGGGAGCTGTTTTTT. It codes for CASSPASGGGTGELFF.

The chain links TRBV12-5 to TRBJ1-5; TRBD1 agrees at 8 bases. Per germline, CDR1 LGHNT and CDR2 FRNRAP. This CDR3 comprises 13 residues. Trimming took 5 bases from V and 7 from J; bases not matched to a gene: 4. CDR3 loop: CASGPDRDQPQHF. Written as DNA, the CDR3 is TGTGCTAGTGGTCCGGACAGGGACCAGCCCCAGCATTTT.

This chain uses TRBV15 with TRBJ2-3, with TRBD2 matching 11 bases. Germline loops: CDR1 LNHNV, CDR2 YYDKDF (reference sequence). Trimming took 1 base from V and 5 from J; bases not matched to a gene: 11. The CDR3 length is 18 residues. The CDR3 nucleotides read TGTGCCACCAGCAGAGGTTTTTCACTAGCGGGAGCGATAGATACGCAGTATTTT. Encoded protein: CATSRGFSLAGAIDTQYF.

This rearrangement joins TRBV6-5 to TRBJ2-1, with D tentatively TRBD2 (6 bases). Trimming left V 8 bases short and J 4 bases short, with 18 bases between. CDR3 length equals 15 residues. Per the germline V gene, CDR1 is MNHEY and CDR2 is SVGAGI. The CDR3 loop reads CASAGGVARYNEQFF. As DNA, the CDR3 is TGTGCCAGCGCCGGAGGGGTAGCGAGATACAATGAGCAGTTCTTC.

The V gene is TRBV19, the J gene TRBJ1-1, with D unclear. The germline gives CDR1 LNHDA, CDR2 SQIVND (reference sequence). CDR3 size: 16 residues. Trimming took off 5 bases at V and 10 bases at J, with 26 bases between the two ends. The CDR3: CASSSSPGYTGLGAFF. CDR3 nucleotide sequence: TGTGCCAGTAGTTCCTCTCCCGGATACACGGGATTGGGAGCTTTCTTT.

The rearrangement links TRBV6-5 to TRBJ1-5; D perhaps matches TRBD1 (5 bases). The germline CDR1 and CDR2 sequences are MNHEY and SVGAGI. CDR3 length: 15 amino acids. V was pared by 0 bases and J by 12 bases, with 18 bases between. The CDR3 nucleotides read TGTGCCAGCAGTTACTCAGGGTCACCCGATCAGGGCCAGCATTTT. This encodes CASSYSGSPDQGQHF.

The V call is TRBV9, the J call TRBJ1-4, with TRBD1 identical over 10 bases. V shed 3 bases and J 7 bases; nucleotides not matched to a gene: 3. From germline, CDR1 is SGDLS and CDR2 YYNGEE. This CDR3 is built from 14 residues. The CDR3 DNA is TGTGCCAGCAGCGCCCGGACAGGGGGTGAAAAACTGTTTTTT. It is translated as CASSARTGGEKLFF.

This sequence joins TRBV5-1 and TRBJ2-1; 9 nucleotides match TRBD2. The CDR3 extends over 14 amino acids. From germline, CDR1 is SGHRS and CDR2 YFSETQ. V shed 2 bases, J shed 10 bases, and the junction held 7 bases outside the gene matches. The CDR3 sequence: CASSLGLATLEQFF. CDR3 in DNA: TGCGCCAGCAGCTTAGGACTAGCGACGTTAGAGCAGTTCTTC.

The gene calls are TRBV11-3 and TRBJ2-1, with 7 bases lining up with TRBD2. Germline CDR1 is SGHNT and CDR2 is YENEEA. V lost 3 bases and J lost 3; bases outside the gene matches: 8. The CDR3 is made up of 16 amino acids. CDR3 residues: CASSFVMGGSYNEQFF. The DNA for the CDR3 is TGTGCCAGCAGCTTCGTCATGGGCGGGAGCTACAATGAGCAGTTCTTC.

This clone was seen only once. The rearrangement uses TRBV6-5 and TRBJ2-1; perhaps TRBD2 as D (6 bases). This CDR3 spans 13 amino acids. V gave up 6 bases and J gave up 7 bases, with 13 bases separating them. The V gene's germline CDR1 is MNHEY and CDR2 SVGAGI. CDR3 loop: CASSQGLPNEQFF. Here the CDR3 DNA reads TGTGCCAGCAGCCAGGGACTCCCAAATGAGCAGTTCTTC.

V usage is TRBV11-1 and J usage is TRBJ1-2, with D perhaps TRBD1 (5 bases). The CDR3 is 15 residues long. V gave up 0 bases and J gave up 3 bases, with 11 bases separating them. Germline V gives CDR1 SGHAT, CDR2 FQDESV (reference sequence). The CDR3 bases are TGTGCCAGCAGCTTAGCGCGGCAGGGTCACTATGGCTACACCTTC. Translated, it gives CASSLARQGHYGYTF.

V gene TRBV3-1 (or the pseudogene TRBV3-2) combines with J gene TRBJ2-7; possible D gene TRBD2, 7 bases. Germline V gene lookup returns CDR1 LGHDT and CDR2 YNNKEL (reference sequence). This CDR3 has 14 residues. Trimming pared 4 bases from V and 2 bases from J, leaving 12 bases between. CDR3 in amino acids: CASSRGGPAYEQYF. The CDR3 nucleotides read TGTGCCAGCAGCCGGGGGGGGCCCGCCTACGAGCAGTACTTC.

The chain couples TRBV4-2 to TRBJ2-3; no definite D call. Germline loops: CDR1 LGHNA, CDR2 YNFKEQ. The length of the CDR3 is 14 residues. The V and J ends lost 7 bases and 1 base respectively, with 12 bases between them. CDR3 loop: CASKKDIRTDTQYF. The CDR3 region has the DNA TGTGCCAGCAAGAAAGACATACGCACAGATACGCAGTATTTT.

The gene calls are TRBV11-2 and TRBJ2-7; 7 bases match TRBD2. V dropped 4 bases and J dropped 2; count of bases not matched to a gene: 8. CDR3 size: 15 residues. The V gene's germline CDR1 is SGHAT and CDR2 FQNNGV. CDR3 protein: CASSSLGGSAYEQYF. DNA of the CDR3: TGTGCCAGCAGCTCCCTCGGCGGGAGTGCCTACGAGCAGTACTTC.

The chain joins TRBV30 to TRBJ1-3; 7 bases are shared with TRBD1. With 4 bases clipped from V and 5 bases from J, the junction kept 5 bases outside the gene matches. Germline V CDR1 and CDR2: GTSNPN, SVGIG (reference sequence). CDR3 length: 13 amino acids. CDR3 region: CAWTYRGRNTIYF. CDR3 coding DNA: TGTGCCTGGACATACAGGGGCCGAAACACCATATATTTT.

This clone has only one observation. The V call is TRBV3-1 (or the pseudogene TRBV3-2), the J call TRBJ2-1, with TRBD2 identical over 7 bases. Germline assignment: CDR1 LGHDT and CDR2 YNNKEL (reference sequence). V shed 4 bases, J shed 4 bases, and the junction held 10 bases outside the gene matches. This CDR3 spans 16 amino acids. CDR3: CASSPRAQRGYNEQFF. The CDR3, as DNA: TGTGCCAGCAGCCCTCGGGCCCAGCGGGGTTACAATGAGCAGTTCTTC.

The chain has TRBV7-3 and TRBJ2-7, with 10 bases fitting TRBD1. CDR1 is SGHTA and CDR2 is FQGTGA in the germline V gene. The V and J ends lost 4 bases and 2 bases, in that order; junction bases with no gene match: 11. This CDR3 spans 17 amino acids. The CDR3 spells CASSSPWGGQGTYEQYF. The DNA of the CDR3 is TGTGCCAGCAGCTCACCCTGGGGGGGACAGGGGACCTACGAGCAGTACTTC.